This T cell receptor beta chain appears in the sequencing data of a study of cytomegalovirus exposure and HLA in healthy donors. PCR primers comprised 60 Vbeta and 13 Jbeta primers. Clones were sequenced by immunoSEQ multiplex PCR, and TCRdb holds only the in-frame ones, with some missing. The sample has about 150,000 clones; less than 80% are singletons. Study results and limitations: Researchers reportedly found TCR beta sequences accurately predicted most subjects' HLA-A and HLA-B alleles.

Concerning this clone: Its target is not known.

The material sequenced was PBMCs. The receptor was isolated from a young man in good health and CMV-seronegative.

CDR3 DNA sequence: TGTGCCAGCAGTTCATTCGGCGGGGGTCTGGGTGAGCAGTTCTTC. Translated, it gives CASSSFGGGLGEQFF. The chain couples TRBV27 to TRBJ2-1; TRBD2 matches 7 bases. V was pared by 4 bases and J by 9 bases, with 12 bases of the junction left unmatched. Germline assignment: CDR1 MNHEY and CDR2 SMNVEV (reference sequence). The length of the CDR3 is 15 residues.